The rows below give T cell receptor beta chains drawn from one sample of a study of blood T cell repertoires in COVID-19. The assay was immunoSEQ multiplex PCR, and TCRdb's table has in-frame clones only and misses some. Among 120,000 or so clones listed, 70% to 90% were seen once. Input material: peripheral blood. The receptor set was obtained from an elderly woman with acute or convalescent COVID-19. Both conserved end residues are part of each CDR3. The D gene is left open where the match is weak. The size of a clone is reported for some rows only, either as once, few or many, or as a class for expanded clones.

J: TRBJ2-1
size: -
D: TRBD1
V: TRBV5-1
CDR3: CASSRRDRGRDNEQFF
DNA: TGCGCCAGCAGCCGACGGGACAGGGGCCGAGACAATGAGCAGTTCTTC

J: TRBJ1-3
size: -
D: -
V: TRBV18
CDR3: CASSPIAGVSGNTIYF
DNA: TGTGCCAGCTCACCAATCGCGGGAGTGTCTGGAAACACCATATATTTT

J: TRBJ2-2
size: once
D: TRBD1
V: TRBV9
CDR3: CASSARQGVTGELFF
DNA: TGTGCCAGCAGCGCCCGACAGGGGGTCACCGGGGAGCTGTTTTTT

J: TRBJ2-5
size: -
D: -
V: TRBV4-1
CDR3: CASSQDPGLVETQYF
DNA: TGCGCCAGCAGCCAAGATCCCGGGTTGGTTGAGACCCAGTACTTC

J: TRBJ1-2
size: -
D: -
V: TRBV4-1
CDR3: CASSQDSRGLGNYGYTF
DNA: TGCGCCAGCAGCCAAGATAGCAGGGGCTTGGGTAACTATGGCTACACCTTC

J: TRBJ1-5
size: -
D: -
V: TRBV2
CDR3: CASSRVGQSNQPQHF
DNA: TGTGCCAGCAGTCGCGTCGGACAGAGCAATCAGCCCCAGCATTTT

J: TRBJ2-1
size: few
D: TRBD1
V: TRBV4-1
CDR3: CASTQGDEQFF
DNA: TGCGCCAGCACTCAGGGGGATGAGCAGTTCTTC

J: TRBJ1-2
size: -
D: TRBD1
V: TRBV7-9
CDR3: CASSFSGDRPISTF
DNA: TGTGCCAGCAGCTTCTCCGGGGACAGACCCATAAGCACCTTC

J: TRBJ1-5
size: -
D: -
V: TRBV5-1
CDR3: CASSLGPQGGQPQHF
DNA: TGCGCCAGCAGCTTGGGTCCTCAGGGCGGACAGCCCCAGCATTTT

J: TRBJ2-1
size: -
D: TRBD2
V: TRBV28
CDR3: CASSGKLAGYNEQFF
DNA: TGTGCCAGCAGTGGCAAACTAGCGGGATACAATGAGCAGTTCTTC

J: TRBJ1-6
size: -
D: -
V: TRBV6-5
CDR3: CASIWGRTSPLHF
DNA: TGTGCCAGCATCTGGGGCAGAACTTCACCCCTCCACTTT

J: TRBJ2-3
size: -
D: TRBD1
V: TRBV5-6
CDR3: CASSPPDRAQYF
DNA: TGTGCCAGCAGCCCGCCGGACAGGGCGCAGTATTTT

J: TRBJ2-1
size: -
D: TRBD2
V: TRBV19
CDR3: CASSIVGTSDEQFF
DNA: TGTGCCAGTAGTATAGTCGGGACTAGCGATGAGCAGTTCTTC

J: TRBJ1-4
size: -
D: -
V: TRBV7-9
CDR3: CASSLAYLQVPTNEKLFF
DNA: TGTGCCAGCAGCTTAGCCTACCTGCAGGTCCCAACTAATGAAAAACTGTTTTTT

J: TRBJ2-2
size: once
D: -
V: TRBV24-1
CDR3: CATTTRANTGELFF
DNA: TGTGCCACCACCACGCGGGCGAACACCGGGGAGCTGTTTTTT

J: TRBJ2-3
size: -
D: -
V: TRBV2
CDR3: CASRVRWTDTQYF
DNA: TGTGCCAGCAGGGTACGGTGGACAGATACGCAGTATTTT

J: TRBJ2-2
size: -
D: -
V: TRBV5-6
CDR3: CASSLARDSKNTGELFF
DNA: TGTGCCAGCAGCTTGGCACGGGACTCAAAGAACACCGGGGAGCTGTTTTTT

J: TRBJ1-6
size: -
D: -
V: TRBV18
CDR3: CASSPERGSPLHF
DNA: TGTGCCAGCTCACCGGAAAGAGGCTCACCCCTCCACTTT